This T cell receptor (beta chain) was identified during a study of blood T cell repertoires in COVID-19. The table came from immunoSEQ multiplex PCR; TCRdb's copy has only in-frame clones and leaves some out. The sample lists around 37,000 clones, 75% to 95% occurring once. The sequenced sample consisted of peripheral blood. The source is a woman over 75 with acute or convalescent COVID-19.

This CDR3 reads CASSPGGATGNTIYF. CDR3 nucleotides: TGCGCCAGCAGCCCGGGGGGGGCAACAGGAAACACCATATATTTT. The chain uses TRBV5-1 and TRBJ1-3; D is perhaps TRBD1 (6 bases). CDR3 length: 15 residues. Germline V CDR1 and CDR2: SGHRS, YFSETQ. Trimming removed 4 bases from V and 4 bases from J, with 15 bases in between.